The rows below give T cell receptor beta chains drawn from one sample of a study of blood T cells in healthy people across ages. TCRdb re-analysed the 5' RACE reads in MiXCR, keeping a single row per CDR3 protein. The sample includes 800,000 to 950,000 distinct CDR3 sequences, 25% to 35% of them seen just once. This sample also belongs to another study, concerning T cells of mothers and their children.

Sequenced sample: blood. The receptor source for this set is a woman aged 40 to 49 in good health. Each CDR3 is given with its conserved first and last residue. Fields, in order: D gene, J gene, clone size, V gene, CDR3 protein, CDR3 DNA. The D gene is left open where the match is weak. Clone size, where shown, is once, few, many, or a class for clones that have expanded.

>NA|TRBJ2-7|NA|TRBV20-1
CSVEDILGEQYF
TGCAGTGTGGAAGACATCCTAGGCGAGCAGTACTTC
>NA|TRBJ2-1|NA|TRBV2
CASSHSWEGGTGDEQFF
TGTGCCAGCAGCCACTCCTGGGAAGGGGGGACTGGTGATGAGCAGTTCTTC
>TRBD1|TRBJ2-4|NA|TRBV28
CASSGTARPVNIQYF
TGTGCCAGCAGTGGGACAGCCAGGCCGGTAAACATTCAGTACTTC
>NA|TRBJ2-5|few|TRBV15
CATSRDRGGAVQETQYF
TGTGCCACCAGCAGAGATCGTGGGGGGGCCGTTCAAGAGACCCAGTACTTC
>TRBD2|TRBJ2-1|NA|TRBV20-1
CSAVTSGSYNEQFF
TGCAGTGCTGTAACTAGCGGCTCCTACAATGAGCAGTTCTTC
>NA|TRBJ1-5|NA|TRBV13
CASSLSFGQPQHF
TGTGCCAGCAGCTTAAGCTTCGGTCAGCCCCAGCATTTT
>NA|TRBJ2-7|many|TRBV20-1
CSAREARVLYEQYF
TGCAGTGCTAGAGAGGCCAGGGTCCTCTACGAGCAGTACTTC
>NA|TRBJ2-5|NA|TRBV12-3/TRBV12-4
CASRRVKGHQETQYF
TGTGCCAGCAGAAGGGTGAAGGGACACCAAGAGACCCAGTACTTC
>NA|TRBJ1-4|NA|TRBV19
CASSIGGTTPNEKLFF
TGTGCCAGTAGTATTGGAGGGACGACTCCAAATGAAAAACTGTTTTTT
>TRBD1|TRBJ2-1|many|TRBV6-5
CASSYLGTDGEQFF
TGTGCCAGCAGTTACCTAGGGACAGATGGCGAGCAGTTCTTC
>NA|TRBJ1-6|many|TRBV28
CASSFRGTPNSPLHF
TGTGCCAGCAGTTTCCGGGGAACCCCTAATTCACCCCTCCACTTT
>TRBD1|TRBJ2-1|NA|TRBV14
CASSQDPRWTGGPEQFF
TGTGCCAGCAGCCAAGACCCAAGATGGACAGGGGGACCCGAGCAGTTCTTC
>TRBD2|TRBJ2-1|NA|TRBV9
CASSGTSGANEQFF
TGTGCCAGCAGCGGGACTAGCGGCGCCAATGAGCAGTTCTTC
>NA|TRBJ2-5|many|TRBV4-3
CASSQEFSGNKMTQYF
TGCGCCAGCAGCCAAGAATTTTCAGGGAATAAGATGACCCAGTACTTC
>TRBD1|TRBJ1-2|many|TRBV29-1
CSVLTGDYGYTF
TGCAGCGTGCTGACAGGGGACTATGGCTACACCTTC
>NA|TRBJ2-1|NA|TRBV7-9
CASSPAVSSYNEQFF
TGTGCCAGCAGCCCGGCAGTGTCTTCCTACAATGAGCAGTTCTTC
>TRBD2|TRBJ2-1|few|TRBV7-3
CASSSGLASTYNEQFF
TGTGCCAGCAGCTCGGGACTAGCGAGTACCTACAATGAGCAGTTCTTC
>TRBD1|TRBJ2-1|many|TRBV5-4
CASRPLGGTGNLDEQFF
TGTGCCAGCAGACCACTCGGCGGGACAGGGAATCTCGATGAGCAGTTCTTC
>NA|TRBJ1-3|NA|TRBV15
CATSRAGPGAGNTIYF
TGTGCCACCAGCAGAGCCGGGCCGGGAGCGGGAAACACCATATATTTT
>TRBD2|TRBJ2-1|few|TRBV9
CASSKYWGGSSYNEQFF
TGTGCCAGCAGCAAATACTGGGGGGGAAGCTCCTACAATGAGCAGTTCTTC